This T cell receptor beta chain appears in the sequencing data of a study of blood T cells in healthy people across ages. Study-wide findings and caveats: A roughly linear fall in TCR beta diversity per million T cells was seen with increasing age. It was the long-lived donors that had more naive CD4+ cells and higher diversity than aged donors.

Every donor gave 8.5 to 10 milliliters of peripheral blood. Total RNA, at least 6 micrograms per sample, came from PBMCs. A second roughly 6 to 12 cycle PCR used barcoded and J-beta primers. TCRdb re-analysed the 5' RACE reads in MiXCR, keeping a single row per CDR3 protein. The repertoire holds over 1,500,000 distinct CDR3 sequences, with around half as singletons. Of note for this clonotype: Its specificity is not known.

Trimming left V 2 bases short and J 13 bases short, with 18 bases between. This CDR3 is built from 14 residues. In germline, CDR1 is MDHEN, CDR2 SYDVKM. The sample was blood. The chain uses TRBV28 and TRBJ2-1, with D hard to call. This receptor was identified in a woman aged 35 to 49 in good health. Here the CDR3 DNA reads TGTGCCAGCAGTTTAGGGCTGAACCAAGAGACCCAGTTCTTC. The encoded protein is CASSLGLNQETQFF.